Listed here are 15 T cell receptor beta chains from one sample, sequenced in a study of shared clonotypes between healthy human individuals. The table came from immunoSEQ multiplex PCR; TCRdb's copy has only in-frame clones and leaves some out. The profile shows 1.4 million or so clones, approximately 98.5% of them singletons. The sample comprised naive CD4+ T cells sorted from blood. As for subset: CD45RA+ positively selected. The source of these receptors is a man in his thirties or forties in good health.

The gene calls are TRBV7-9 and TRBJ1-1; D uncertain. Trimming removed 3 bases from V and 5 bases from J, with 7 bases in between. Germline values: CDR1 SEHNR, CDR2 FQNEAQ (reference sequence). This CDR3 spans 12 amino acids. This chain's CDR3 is CASSFGETEAFF. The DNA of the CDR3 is TGTGCCAGCAGCTTTGGGGAAACTGAAGCTTTCTTT. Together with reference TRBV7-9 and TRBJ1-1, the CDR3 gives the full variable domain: DTGVSQNPRHKITKRGQNVTFRCDPISEHNRLYWYRQTLGQGPEFLTYFQNEAQLEKSRLLSDRFSAERPKGSFSTLEIQRTEQGDSAMYLCASSFGETEAFFGQGTRLTVV.

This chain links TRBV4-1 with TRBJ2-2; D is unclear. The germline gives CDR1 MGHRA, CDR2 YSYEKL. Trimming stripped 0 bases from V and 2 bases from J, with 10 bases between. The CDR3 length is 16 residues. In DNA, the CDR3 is TGCGCCAGCAGCCAAGAGCCCGGGCCCAACACCGGGGAGCTGTTTTTT. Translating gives CASSQEPGPNTGELFF.

The CDR3 is CASSPRLGLAGHEQYF. The DNA of the CDR3 is TGTGCCAGCAGCCCCAGGCTTGGACTAGCGGGACACGAGCAGTACTTC. V and J are TRBV7-9 and TRBJ2-7; 12 bases agree with TRBD2. Germline lookup yields CDR1 SEHNR and CDR2 FQNEAQ (reference sequence). This CDR3 comprises 16 residues. The V and J ends lost 5 bases and 5 bases, in that order; junction bases with no gene match: 10.

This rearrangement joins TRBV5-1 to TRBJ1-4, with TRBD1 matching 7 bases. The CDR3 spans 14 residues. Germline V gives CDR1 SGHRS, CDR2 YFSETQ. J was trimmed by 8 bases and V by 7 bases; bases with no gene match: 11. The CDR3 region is CASGVQGVGEKLFF. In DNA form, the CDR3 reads TGCGCCAGCGGCGTCCAGGGGGTTGGGGAAAAACTGTTTTTT.

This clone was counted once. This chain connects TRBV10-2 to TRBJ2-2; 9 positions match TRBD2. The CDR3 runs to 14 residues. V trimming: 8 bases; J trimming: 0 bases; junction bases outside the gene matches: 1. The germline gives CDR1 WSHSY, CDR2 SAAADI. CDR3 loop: CASLAGPNTGELFF. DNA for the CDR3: TGCGCCAGCCTAGCGGGACCGAACACCGGGGAGCTGTTTTTT.

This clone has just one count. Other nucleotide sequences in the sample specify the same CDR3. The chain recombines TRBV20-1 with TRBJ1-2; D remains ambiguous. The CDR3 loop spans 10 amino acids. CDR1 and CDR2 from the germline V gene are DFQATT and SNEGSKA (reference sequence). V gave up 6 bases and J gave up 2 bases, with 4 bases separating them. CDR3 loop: CSAPNYGYTF. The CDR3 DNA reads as TGCAGTGCGCCCAACTATGGCTACACCTTC.

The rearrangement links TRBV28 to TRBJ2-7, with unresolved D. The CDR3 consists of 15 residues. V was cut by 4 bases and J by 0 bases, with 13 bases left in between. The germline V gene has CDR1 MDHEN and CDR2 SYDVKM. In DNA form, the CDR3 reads TGTGCCAGCAGTTCGCCCGGTCCCATCTCCTACGAGCAGTACTTC. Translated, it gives CASSSPGPISYEQYF.

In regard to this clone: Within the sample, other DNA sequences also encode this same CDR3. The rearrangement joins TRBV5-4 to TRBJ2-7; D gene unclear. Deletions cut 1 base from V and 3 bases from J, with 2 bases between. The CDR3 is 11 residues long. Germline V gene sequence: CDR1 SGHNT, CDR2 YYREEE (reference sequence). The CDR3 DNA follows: TGTGCCAGCAGCTTGTACTACGAGCAGTACTTC. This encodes CASSLYYEQYF.

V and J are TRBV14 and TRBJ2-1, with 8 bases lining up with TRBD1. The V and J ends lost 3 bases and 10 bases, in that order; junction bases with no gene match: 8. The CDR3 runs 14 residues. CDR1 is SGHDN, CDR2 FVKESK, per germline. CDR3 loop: CASSQLTGGPEQFF. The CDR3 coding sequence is TGTGCCAGCAGCCAGCTAACAGGGGGGCCGGAGCAGTTCTTC.

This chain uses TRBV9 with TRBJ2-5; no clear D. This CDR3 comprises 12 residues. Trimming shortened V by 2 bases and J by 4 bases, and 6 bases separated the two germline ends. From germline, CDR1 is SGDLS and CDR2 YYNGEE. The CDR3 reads CASSVDPETQYF. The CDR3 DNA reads TGTGCCAGCAGCGTGGATCCAGAGACCCAGTACTTC. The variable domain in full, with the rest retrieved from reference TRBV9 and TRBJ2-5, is DSGVTQTPKHLITATGQRVTLRCSPRSGDLSVYWYQQSLDQGLQFLIQYYNGEERAKGNILERFSAQQFPDLHSELNLSSLELGDSALYFCASSVDPETQYFGPGTRLLVL.

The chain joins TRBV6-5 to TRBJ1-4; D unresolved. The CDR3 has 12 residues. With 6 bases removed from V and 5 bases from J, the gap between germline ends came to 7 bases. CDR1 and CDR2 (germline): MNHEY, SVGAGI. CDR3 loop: CASSQRNEKLFF. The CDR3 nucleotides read TGTGCCAGCAGCCAAAGGAATGAAAAACTGTTTTTT.

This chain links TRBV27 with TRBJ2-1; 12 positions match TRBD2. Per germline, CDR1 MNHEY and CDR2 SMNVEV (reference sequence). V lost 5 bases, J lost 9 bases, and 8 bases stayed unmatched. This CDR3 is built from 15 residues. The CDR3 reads CASSTRGLAGGEQFF. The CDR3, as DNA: TGTGCCAGCAGTACACGGGGACTAGCGGGCGGTGAGCAGTTCTTC.

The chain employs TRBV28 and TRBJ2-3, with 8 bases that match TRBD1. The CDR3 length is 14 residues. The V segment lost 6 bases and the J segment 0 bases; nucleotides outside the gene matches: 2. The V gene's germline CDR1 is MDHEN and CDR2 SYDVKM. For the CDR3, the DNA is TGTGCCAGCAGCTGGACAGGGAGCACAGATACGCAGTATTTT. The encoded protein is CASSWTGSTDTQYF.

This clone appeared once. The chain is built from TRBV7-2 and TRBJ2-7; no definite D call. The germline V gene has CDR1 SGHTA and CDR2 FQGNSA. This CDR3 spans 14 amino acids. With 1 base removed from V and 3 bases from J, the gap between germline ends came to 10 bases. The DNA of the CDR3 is TGTGCCAGCAGCTTAGTAAGTTGGGACTACGAGCAGTACTTC. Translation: CASSLVSWDYEQYF.

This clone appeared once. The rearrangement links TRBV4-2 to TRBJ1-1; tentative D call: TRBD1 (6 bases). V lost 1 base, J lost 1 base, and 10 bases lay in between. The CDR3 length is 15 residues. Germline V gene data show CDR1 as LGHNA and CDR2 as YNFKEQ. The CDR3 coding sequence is TGTGCCAGCAGCCAAGCCCCCAGGGGGAACACTGAAGCTTTCTTT. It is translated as CASSQAPRGNTEAFF.